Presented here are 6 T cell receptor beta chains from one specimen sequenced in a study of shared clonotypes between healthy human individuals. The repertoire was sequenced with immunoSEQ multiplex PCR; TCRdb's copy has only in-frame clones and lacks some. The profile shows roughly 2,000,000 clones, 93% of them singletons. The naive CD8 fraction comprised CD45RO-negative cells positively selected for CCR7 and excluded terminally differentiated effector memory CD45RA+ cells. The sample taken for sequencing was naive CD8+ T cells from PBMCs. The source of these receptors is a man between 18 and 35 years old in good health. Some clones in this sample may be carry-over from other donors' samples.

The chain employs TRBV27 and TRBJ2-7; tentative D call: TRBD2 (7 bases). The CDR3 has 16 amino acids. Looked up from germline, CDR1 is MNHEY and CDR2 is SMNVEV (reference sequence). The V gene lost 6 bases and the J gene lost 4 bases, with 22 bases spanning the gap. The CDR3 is CASRPGGGTGTYEQYF. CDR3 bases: TGTGCCAGCAGACCCGGCGGGGGAACAGGGACATACGAGCAGTACTTC.

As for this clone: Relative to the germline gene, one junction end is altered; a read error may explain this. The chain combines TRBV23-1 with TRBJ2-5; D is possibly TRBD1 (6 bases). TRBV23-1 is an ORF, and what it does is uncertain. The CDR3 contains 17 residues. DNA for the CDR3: TGCGCCGGCAGTCAGTCCCCGGCAGGGGCCGAAGGGGAGACCCAGTACTTC. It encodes CAGSQSPAGAEGETQYF.

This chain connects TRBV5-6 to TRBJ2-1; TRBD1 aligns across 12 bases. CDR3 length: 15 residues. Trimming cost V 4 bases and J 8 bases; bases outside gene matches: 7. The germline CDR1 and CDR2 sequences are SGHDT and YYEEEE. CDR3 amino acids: CASSQGTGGFHEQFF. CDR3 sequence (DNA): TGTGCCAGCAGCCAGGGGACAGGGGGCTTCCATGAGCAGTTCTTC.

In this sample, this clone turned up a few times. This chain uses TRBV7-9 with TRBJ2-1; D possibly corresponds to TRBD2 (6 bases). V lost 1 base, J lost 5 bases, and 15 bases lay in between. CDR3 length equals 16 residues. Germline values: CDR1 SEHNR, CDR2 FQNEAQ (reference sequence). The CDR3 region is CASSLGGSGQHNEQFF. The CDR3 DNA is TGTGCCAGCAGCTTAGGAGGGAGCGGGCAGCACAATGAGCAGTTCTTC. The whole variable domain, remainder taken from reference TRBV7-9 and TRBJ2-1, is DTGVSQNPRHKITKRGQNVTFRCDPISEHNRLYWYRQTLGQGPEFLTYFQNEAQLEKSRLLSDRFSAERPKGSFSTLEIQRTEQGDSAMYLCASSLGGSGQHNEQFFGPGTRLTVL.

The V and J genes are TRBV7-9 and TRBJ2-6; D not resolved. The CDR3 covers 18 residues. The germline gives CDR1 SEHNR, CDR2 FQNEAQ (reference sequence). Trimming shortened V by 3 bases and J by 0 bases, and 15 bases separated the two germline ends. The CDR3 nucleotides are TGTGCCAGCAGCTTTACCGGTGCGATCCACTCTGGGGCCAACGTCCTGACTTTC. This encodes CASSFTGAIHSGANVLTF.

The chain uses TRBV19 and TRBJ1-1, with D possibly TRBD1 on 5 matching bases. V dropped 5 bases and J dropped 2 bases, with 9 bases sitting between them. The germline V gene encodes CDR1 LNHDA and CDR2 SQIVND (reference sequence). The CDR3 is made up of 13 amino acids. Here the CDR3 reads CASSDGANTEAFF. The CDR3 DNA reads TGTGCCAGTAGTGACGGGGCAAACACTGAAGCTTTCTTT.